Listed below are T cell receptor beta chains from one sample, sequenced in a study of blood T cell repertoires in COVID-19. Clones were read by immunoSEQ multiplex PCR, and TCRdb kept only the in-frame ones, dropping some. The sample shows under 85,000 clones, 60% to 80% of them seen only once. Sequencing input: peripheral blood. The receptor source for this set is a human donor in a cohort sampled during active COVID-19. CDR3s include the opening cysteine and the closing phenylalanine or tryptophan. The D gene is left open where the match is weak. The size of a clone is reported for some rows only, either as once, few or many, or as a class for expanded clones.

v_gene	j_gene	d_gene	abundance	CDR3nt	CDR3aa
TRBV5-1	TRBJ1-2	TRBD1	.	TGCGCCAGCAGCTTGGACGACAGGGCCTATGGCTACACCTTC	CASSLDDRAYGYTF
TRBV30	TRBJ1-5	TRBD1	.	TGTGCCTGGAGCGGGACAGTTAGCAATCAGCCCCAGCATTTT	CAWSGTVSNQPQHF
TRBV18	TRBJ1-1	TRBD1	.	TGTGCCAGCTCACCAGGGGGGGACAGGAAGAACACTGAAGCTTTCTTT	CASSPGGDRKNTEAFF
TRBV6-5	TRBJ2-7	.	.	TGTGCCAGCAGCAGACAGTCCCTTGGCGAGCAGTACTTC	CASSRQSLGEQYF
TRBV9	TRBJ2-1	.	.	TGTGCCAGCGACAGCAGGGTCGGGGAGCAGTTCTTC	CASDSRVGEQFF
TRBV3-1/TRBV3-2	TRBJ1-1	.	few	TGTGCCAGCAGCCAAGATAGGTTGGGCCACAACACTGAAGCTTTCTTT	CASSQDRLGHNTEAFF
TRBV19	TRBJ1-2	TRBD1	.	TGTGCCAGTCAGTCCCGGGACAGGGGGCGAAACTATGGCTACACCTTC	CASQSRDRGRNYGYTF
TRBV20-1	TRBJ1-1	.	.	TGCAGTGCTAGTCCCCCCCGGGGGGGAAAGGGAGACACTGAAGCTTTCTTT	CSASPPRGGKGDTEAFF
TRBV5-8	TRBJ1-5	TRBD1	.	TGTGCCAGCAGCCGGACAGGAAATCAGCCCCAGCATTTT	CASSRTGNQPQHF
TRBV18	TRBJ1-2	.	.	TGTGCCAGCTCACCCGACACTTATGGCTACACCTTC	CASSPDTYGYTF
TRBV4-2	TRBJ2-5	TRBD2	.	TGTGCCAGCAGCACTAGCGGGGGTAGCCAAGAGACCCAGTACTTC	CASSTSGGSQETQYF
TRBV2	TRBJ1-5	.	.	TGTGCCAGCAGTGGCCCCGGAGGAGAAAGGGGCAATCAGCCCCAGCATTTT	CASSGPGGERGNQPQHF
TRBV5-1	TRBJ1-1	.	few	TGCGCCAGCATTGGTGGAGTTATGAACACTGAAGCTTTCTTT	CASIGGVMNTEAFF
TRBV12-5	TRBJ2-5	TRBD1	.	TGTGCTAGTGGTCTAGGGACAGGGGGCATAGAGACCCAGTACTTC	CASGLGTGGIETQYF
TRBV7-9	TRBJ2-7	.	few	TGTGCCAGCAGCCCAGGGACCTACGAGCAGTACTTC	CASSPGTYEQYF
TRBV10-3	TRBJ1-5	TRBD1	.	TGTGCCATCAGTGCATCTCCCGGGACAGGTTCTCAGCCCCAGCATTTT	CAISASPGTGSQPQHF